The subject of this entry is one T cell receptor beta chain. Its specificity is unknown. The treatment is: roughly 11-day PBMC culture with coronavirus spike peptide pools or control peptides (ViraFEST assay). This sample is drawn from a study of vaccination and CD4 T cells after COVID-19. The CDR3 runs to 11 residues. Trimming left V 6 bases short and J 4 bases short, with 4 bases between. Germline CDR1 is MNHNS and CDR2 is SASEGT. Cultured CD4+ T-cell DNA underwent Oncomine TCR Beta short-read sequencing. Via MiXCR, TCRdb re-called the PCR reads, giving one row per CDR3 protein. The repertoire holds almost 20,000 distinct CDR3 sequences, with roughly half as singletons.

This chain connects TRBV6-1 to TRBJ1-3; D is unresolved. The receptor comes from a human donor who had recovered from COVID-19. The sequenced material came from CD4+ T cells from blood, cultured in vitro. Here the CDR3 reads CASRRGNTIYF. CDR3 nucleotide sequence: TGTGCCAGCAGGCGGGGAAACACCATATATTTT.